These 6 T cell receptor beta chains were all obtained from the same sample, sequenced in a study of Graves' ophthalmopathy and Graves' hyperthyroidism. TCR beta CDR3 amplification used RNA transcripts. The library came from an HTBI-primed first-round RT-PCR and a second-round multiplex PCR. TCRdb redid the calling of the multiplex PCR reads with MiXCR, one entry per CDR3 protein. The repertoire consists of hundreds of thousands of distinct CDR3 sequences, with roughly 20% occurring once and the leading ten covering approximately 6.9%. The sequencing input was peripheral blood. The source is a woman aged 18-29 years with stable Graves' hyperthyroidism. Some clones in this sample may be carry-over from other donors' samples.

This clonotype has a count of ten or more. J is TRBJ1-2 and V is TRBV14; D is undetermined. Germline V gene data show CDR1 as SGHDN and CDR2 as FVKESK. Trimming took 1 base from V and 7 from J, leaving 10 bases between them. The CDR3 totals 13 residues. CDR3 sequence reads: CASSQARIGGYTF. The CDR3 coding sequence is TGTGCCAGCAGCCAAGCGAGGATAGGTGGCTACACCTTC.

A few counts support this clonotype. Written as DNA, the CDR3 is TGTGCCAGCAGTGTTGGACAATCGACTAAAGCTTTCTTT. This translates into CASSVGQSTKAFF. The chain has TRBV6-2 or TRBV6-3 and TRBJ1-1; maybe TRBD1 (5 bases). V lost 5 bases and J lost 9, with 16 bases in between. The CDR3 consists of 13 residues. Germline-derived CDR1 and CDR2 are MNHEY and SVGEGT.

This clonotype was picked up a small number of times. The rearrangement joins TRBV20-1 to TRBJ1-5; D perhaps matches TRBD1 (5 bases). The V and J ends lost 6 bases and 7 bases respectively, with 13 bases between them. The germline gives CDR1 DFQATT, CDR2 SNEGSKA (reference sequence). This CDR3 is built from 12 residues. CDR3 nucleotides: TGCAGTGCAAGGGCTACAGGACAGCCCCAGCATTTT. Its translation is CSARATGQPQHF.

At least ten counts were recorded for this clonotype. The CDR3 sequence is CASSQEGAGRYGYTF. CDR3 nucleotides: TGCGCCAGCAGCCAAGAGGGGGCAGGGAGGTATGGCTACACCTTC. The rearrangement uses TRBV4-1 and TRBJ1-2; D may be TRBD1 (6 bases). CDR1 is MGHRA and CDR2 is YSYEKL in the germline V gene. Between the trimmed V and J ends, which lost 0 bases and 5 bases, there was a span of 13 bases. The CDR3 totals 15 residues.

V and J are TRBV10-1 and TRBJ2-2; 11 nucleotides agree with TRBD2. Per germline, CDR1 WNHNN and CDR2 SYGVQD (reference sequence). Trimming took 7 bases from V and 3 from J; bases not matched to a gene: 1. The CDR3 extends over 14 amino acids. Here the CDR3 reads CASNSGGDTGELFF. In DNA, the CDR3 is TGCGCCAGCAATAGCGGGGGGGACACCGGGGAGCTGTTTTTT.

This chain links TRBV2 with TRBJ2-5; 7 bases agree with TRBD1. The CDR3 length is 14 residues. In germline, CDR1 is SNHLY, CDR2 FYNNEI. Unmatched junction bases numbered 8, after V lost 4 bases and J lost 6 bases. The CDR3 coding sequence is TGTGCCAGCAGTGCTACAGGGGTCCGACAGACCCAGTACTTC. Amino acid sequence: CASSATGVRQTQYF.